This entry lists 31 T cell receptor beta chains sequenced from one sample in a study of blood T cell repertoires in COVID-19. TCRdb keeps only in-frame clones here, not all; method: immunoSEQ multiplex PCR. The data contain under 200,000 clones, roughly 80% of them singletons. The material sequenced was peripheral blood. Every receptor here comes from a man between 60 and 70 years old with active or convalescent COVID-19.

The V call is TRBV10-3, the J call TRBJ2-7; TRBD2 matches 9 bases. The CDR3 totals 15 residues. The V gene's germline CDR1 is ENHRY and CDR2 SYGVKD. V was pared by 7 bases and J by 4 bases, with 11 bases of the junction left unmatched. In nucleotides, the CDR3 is TGTGCCATCAATAGGGGGGCTAGCGGGACGTACGAGCAGTACTTC. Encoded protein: CAINRGASGTYEQYF.

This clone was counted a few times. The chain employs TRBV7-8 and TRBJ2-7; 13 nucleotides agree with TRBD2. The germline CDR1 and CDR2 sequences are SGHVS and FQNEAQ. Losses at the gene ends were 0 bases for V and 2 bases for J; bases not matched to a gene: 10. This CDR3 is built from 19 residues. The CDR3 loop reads CASSLALGGLAGRTYEQYF. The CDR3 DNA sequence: TGTGCCAGCAGCTTAGCGCTTGGGGGACTAGCGGGAAGAACCTACGAGCAGTACTTC.

DNA of the CDR3: TGCGCCAGCAGCAGTACTAGCGGAGAGGAGACCCAGTACTTC. It is translated as CASSSTSGEETQYF. The chain carries TRBV5-1 and TRBJ2-5; 8 nucleotides line up with TRBD2. The germline gives CDR1 SGHRS, CDR2 YFSETQ. The CDR3 covers 14 residues. V trimming: 4 bases; J trimming: 5 bases; junction bases outside the gene matches: 7.

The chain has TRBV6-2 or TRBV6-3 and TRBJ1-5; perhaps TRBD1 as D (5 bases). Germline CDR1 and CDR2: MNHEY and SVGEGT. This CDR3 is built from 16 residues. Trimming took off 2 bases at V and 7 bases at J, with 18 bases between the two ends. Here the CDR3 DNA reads TGTGCCAGCAGTTACCCCCTCGGGGGAGCGGAACAGCCCCAGCATTTT. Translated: CASSYPLGGAEQPQHF.

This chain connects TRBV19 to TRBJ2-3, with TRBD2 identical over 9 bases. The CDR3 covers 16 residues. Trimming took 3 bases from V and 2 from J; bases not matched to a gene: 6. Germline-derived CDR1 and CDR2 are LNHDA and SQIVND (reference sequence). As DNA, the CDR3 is TGTGCCAGTAGTATTGTAGCGGGAGCGCTCACAGATACGCAGTATTTT. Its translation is CASSIVAGALTDTQYF.

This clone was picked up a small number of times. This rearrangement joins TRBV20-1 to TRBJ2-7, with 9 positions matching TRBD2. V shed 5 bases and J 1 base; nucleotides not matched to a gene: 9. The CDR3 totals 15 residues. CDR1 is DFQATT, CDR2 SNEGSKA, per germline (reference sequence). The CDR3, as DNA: TGCAGTGCTCGTGGAGAGCGGGGGGTTTCCTACGAGCAGTACTTC. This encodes CSARGERGVSYEQYF.

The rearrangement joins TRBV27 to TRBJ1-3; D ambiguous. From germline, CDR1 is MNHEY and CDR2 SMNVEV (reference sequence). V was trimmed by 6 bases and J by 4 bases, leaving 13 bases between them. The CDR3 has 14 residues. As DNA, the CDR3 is TGTGCCAGCAGATCGACGGGTGGAGGAAACACCATATATTTT. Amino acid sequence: CASRSTGGGNTIYF.

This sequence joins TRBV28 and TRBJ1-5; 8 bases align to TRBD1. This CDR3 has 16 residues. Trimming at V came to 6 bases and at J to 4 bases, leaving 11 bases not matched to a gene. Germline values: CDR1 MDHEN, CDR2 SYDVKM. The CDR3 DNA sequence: TGTGCCAGCAGGTCGGCAGGGACAGGTGAGAATCAGCCCCAGCATTTT. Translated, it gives CASRSAGTGENQPQHF. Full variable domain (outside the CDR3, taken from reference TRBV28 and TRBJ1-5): DVKVTQSSRYLVKRTGEKVFLECVQDMDHENMFWYRQDPGLGLRLIYFSYDVKMKEKGDIPEGYSVSREKKERFSLILESASTNQTSMYLCASRSAGTGENQPQHFGDGTRLSIL.

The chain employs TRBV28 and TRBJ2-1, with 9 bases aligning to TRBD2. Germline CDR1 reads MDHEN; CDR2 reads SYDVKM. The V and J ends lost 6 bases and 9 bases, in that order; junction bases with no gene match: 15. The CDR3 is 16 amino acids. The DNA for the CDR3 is TGTGCCAGCAGAGAGGGTTTAGGCGGGAGGGCGGCTGAGCAGTTCTTC. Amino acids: CASREGLGGRAAEQFF.

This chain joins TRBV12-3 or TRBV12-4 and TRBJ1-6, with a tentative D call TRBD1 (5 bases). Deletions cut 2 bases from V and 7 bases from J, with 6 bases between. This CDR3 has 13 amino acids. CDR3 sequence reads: CASSLYRNSPLHF. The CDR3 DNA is TGTGCCAGCAGTTTATACAGGAATTCACCCCTCCACTTT.

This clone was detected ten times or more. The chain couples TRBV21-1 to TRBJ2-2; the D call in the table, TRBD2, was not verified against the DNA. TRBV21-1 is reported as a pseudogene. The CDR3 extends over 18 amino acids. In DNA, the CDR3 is TGTGCCAGCAGCCTTCATACTAGCGGGATCCCTCTGGGTGGGGAGCTGTTTTTT. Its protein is CASSLHTSGIPLGGELFF.

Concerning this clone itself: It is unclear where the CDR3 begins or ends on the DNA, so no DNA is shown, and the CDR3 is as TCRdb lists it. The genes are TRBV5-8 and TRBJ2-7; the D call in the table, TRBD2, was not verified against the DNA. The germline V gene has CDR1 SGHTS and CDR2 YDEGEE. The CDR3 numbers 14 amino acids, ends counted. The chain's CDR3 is CASSVALGAGPSRF.

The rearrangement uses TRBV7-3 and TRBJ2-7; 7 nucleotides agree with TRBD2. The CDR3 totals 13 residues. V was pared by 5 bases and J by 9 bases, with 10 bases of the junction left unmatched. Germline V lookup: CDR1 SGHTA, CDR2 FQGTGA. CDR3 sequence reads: CASSLTSVAPQYF. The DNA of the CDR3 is TGTGCCAGCAGCCTTACTAGCGTGGCTCCGCAGTACTTC.

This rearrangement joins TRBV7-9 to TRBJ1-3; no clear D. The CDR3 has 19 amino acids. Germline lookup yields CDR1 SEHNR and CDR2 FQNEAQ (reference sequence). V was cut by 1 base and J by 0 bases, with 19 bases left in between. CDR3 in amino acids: CASSLGTRRLPPSGNTIYF. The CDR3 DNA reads TGTGCCAGCAGCTTAGGTACTAGGCGACTACCTCCCTCTGGAAACACCATATATTTT.

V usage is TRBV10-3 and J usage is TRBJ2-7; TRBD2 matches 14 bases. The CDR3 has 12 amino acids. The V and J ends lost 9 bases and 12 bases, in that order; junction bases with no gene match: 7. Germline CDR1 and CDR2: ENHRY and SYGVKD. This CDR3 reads CAIGTSGSGAYF. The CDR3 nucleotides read TGTGCCATAGGGACTAGCGGGAGTGGTGCGTACTTC.

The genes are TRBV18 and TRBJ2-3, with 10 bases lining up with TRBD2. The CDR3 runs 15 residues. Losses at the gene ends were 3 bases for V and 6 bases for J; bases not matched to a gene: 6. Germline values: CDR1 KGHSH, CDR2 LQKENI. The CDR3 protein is CASSPLAGVGDTQYF. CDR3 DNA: TGTGCCAGCTCACCGCTAGCGGGAGTAGGGGATACGCAGTATTTT.

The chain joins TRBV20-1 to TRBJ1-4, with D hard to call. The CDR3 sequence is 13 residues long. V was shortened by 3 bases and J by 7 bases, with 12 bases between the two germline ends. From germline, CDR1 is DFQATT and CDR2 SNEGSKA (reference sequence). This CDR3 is CSASDHIGEKLFF. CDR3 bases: TGCAGTGCTAGTGATCACATTGGTGAAAAACTGTTTTTT.

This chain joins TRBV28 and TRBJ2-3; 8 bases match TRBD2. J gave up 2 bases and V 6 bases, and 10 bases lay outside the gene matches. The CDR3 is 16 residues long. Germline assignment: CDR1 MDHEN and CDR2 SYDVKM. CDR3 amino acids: CASSARAGGLTDTQYF. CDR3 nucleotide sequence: TGTGCCAGCAGCGCGAGGGCGGGAGGTCTCACAGATACGCAGTATTTT.

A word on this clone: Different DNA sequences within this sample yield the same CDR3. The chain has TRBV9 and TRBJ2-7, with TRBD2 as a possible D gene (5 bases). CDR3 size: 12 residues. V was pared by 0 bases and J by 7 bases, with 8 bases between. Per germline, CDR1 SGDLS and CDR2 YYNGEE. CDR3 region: CASSVVGGEQYF. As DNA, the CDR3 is TGTGCCAGCAGCGTAGTAGGAGGAGAGCAGTACTTC.

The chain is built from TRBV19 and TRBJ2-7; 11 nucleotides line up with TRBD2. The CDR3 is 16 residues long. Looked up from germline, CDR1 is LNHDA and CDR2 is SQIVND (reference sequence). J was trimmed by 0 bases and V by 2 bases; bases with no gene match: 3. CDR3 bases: TGTGCCAGTAGTATACCTCTAGCGGGAGGCTCCTACGAGCAGTACTTC. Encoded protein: CASSIPLAGGSYEQYF. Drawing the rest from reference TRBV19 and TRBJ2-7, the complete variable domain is DGGITQSPKYLFRKEGQNVTLSCEQNLNHDAMYWYRQDPGQGLRLIYYSQIVNDFQKGDIAEGYSVSREKKESFPLTVTSAQKNPTAFYLCASSIPLAGGSYEQYFGPGTRLTVT.

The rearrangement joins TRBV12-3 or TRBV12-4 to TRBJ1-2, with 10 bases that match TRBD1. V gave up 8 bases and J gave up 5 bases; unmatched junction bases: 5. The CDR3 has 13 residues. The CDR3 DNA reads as TGTGCCAGCCGCGGGACAGGGGTATATGGCTACACCTTC. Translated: CASRGTGVYGYTF.

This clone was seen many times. CDR3 sequence (DNA): TGTGCCAGCAGCTTAGCGGGACAGGGCTACGAGCAGTACTTC. It translates to CASSLAGQGYEQYF. The rearrangement joins TRBV7-8 to TRBJ2-7, with 9 bases matching TRBD1. The CDR3 loop spans 14 amino acids. Germline V gives CDR1 SGHVS, CDR2 FQNEAQ. V was clipped by 0 bases and J by 3 bases; unmatched bases: 0.

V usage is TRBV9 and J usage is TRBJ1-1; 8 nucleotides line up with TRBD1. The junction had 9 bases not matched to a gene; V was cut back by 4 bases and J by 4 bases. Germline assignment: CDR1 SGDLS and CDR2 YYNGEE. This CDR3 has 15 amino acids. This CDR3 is CASSLGTGSPTEAFF. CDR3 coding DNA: TGTGCCAGCAGCCTAGGGACAGGCTCACCCACTGAAGCTTTCTTT. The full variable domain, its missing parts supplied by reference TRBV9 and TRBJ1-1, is DSGVTQTPKHLITATGQRVTLRCSPRSGDLSVYWYQQSLDQGLQFLIQYYNGEERAKGNILERFSAQQFPDLHSELNLSSLELGDSALYFCASSLGTGSPTEAFFGQGTRLTVV.

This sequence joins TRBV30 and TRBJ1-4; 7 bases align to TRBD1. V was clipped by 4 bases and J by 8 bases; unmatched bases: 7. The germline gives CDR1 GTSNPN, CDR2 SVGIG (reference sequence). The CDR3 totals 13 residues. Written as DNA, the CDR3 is TGTGCCTGGACCGGGACAGCCCAAGAAAAACTGTTTTTT. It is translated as CAWTGTAQEKLFF.

Here the CDR3 reads CATSDPPGEGPQHF. CDR3 sequence (DNA): TGTGCCACCAGTGACCCCCCGGGGGAGGGACCCCAGCATTTT. V usage is TRBV24-1 and J usage is TRBJ1-5; D perhaps matches TRBD1 (5 bases). The CDR3 contains 14 residues. CDR1 and CDR2 (germline): KGHDR, SFDVKD. Trimming left V 4 bases short and J 10 bases short, with 16 bases between.

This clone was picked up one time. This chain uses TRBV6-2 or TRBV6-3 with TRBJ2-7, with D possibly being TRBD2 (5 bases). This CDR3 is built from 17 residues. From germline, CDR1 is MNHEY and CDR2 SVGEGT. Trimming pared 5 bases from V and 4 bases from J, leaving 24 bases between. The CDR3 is CASSRREDSGVRYEQYF. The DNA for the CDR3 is TGTGCCAGCAGTAGAAGAGAAGATTCCGGGGTTCGTTACGAGCAGTACTTC.

The CDR3 DNA reads TGTGCCTGGAGTGTACCGGGACAGGGAAATTCACCCCTCCACTTT. The encoded protein is CAWSVPGQGNSPLHF. The gene calls are TRBV30 and TRBJ1-6; 9 nucleotides line up with TRBD1. V lost 0 bases and J lost 7; bases outside the gene matches: 4. Germline V gene lookup returns CDR1 GTSNPN and CDR2 SVGIG (reference sequence). This CDR3 spans 15 amino acids. Looking up the rest from reference TRBV30 and TRBJ1-6 gives the full variable domain: SQTIHQWPATLVQPVGSPLSLECTVEGTSNPNLYWYRQAAGRGLQLLFYSVGIGQISSEVPQNLSASRPQDRQFILSSKKLLLSDSGFYLCAWSVPGQGNSPLHFGNGTRLTVT.

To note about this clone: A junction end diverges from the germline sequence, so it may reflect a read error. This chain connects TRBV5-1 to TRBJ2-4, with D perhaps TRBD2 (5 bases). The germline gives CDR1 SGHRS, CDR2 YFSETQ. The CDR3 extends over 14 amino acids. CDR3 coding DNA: TGCGCCAGCAGCTTGTCGGGCAGCGGTGGCCCTTGGCACTTC. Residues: CASSLSGSGGPWHF.

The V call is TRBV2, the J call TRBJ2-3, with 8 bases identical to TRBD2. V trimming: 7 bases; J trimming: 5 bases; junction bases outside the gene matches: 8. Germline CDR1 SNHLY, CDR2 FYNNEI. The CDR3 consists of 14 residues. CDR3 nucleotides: TGTGCCAGCATGGGGCGGGAGGTTATAGATACGCAGTATTTT. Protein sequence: CASMGREVIDTQYF.

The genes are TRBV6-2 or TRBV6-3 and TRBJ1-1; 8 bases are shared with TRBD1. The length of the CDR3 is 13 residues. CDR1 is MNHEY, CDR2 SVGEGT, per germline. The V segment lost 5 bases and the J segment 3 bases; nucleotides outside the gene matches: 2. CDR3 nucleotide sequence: TGTGCCAGCAGTCGCAGGGGGCACACTGAAGCTTTCTTT. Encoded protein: CASSRRGHTEAFF.

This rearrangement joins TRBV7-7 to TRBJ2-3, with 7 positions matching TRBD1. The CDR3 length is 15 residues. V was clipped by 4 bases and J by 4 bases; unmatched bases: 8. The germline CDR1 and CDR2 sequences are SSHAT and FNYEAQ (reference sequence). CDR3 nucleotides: TGTGCCAGCAGCTCCCTGGGACAGTCTTCAGATACGCAGTATTTT. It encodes CASSSLGQSSDTQYF.